This T cell receptor (beta chain) is drawn from a study of blood T cell repertoires in COVID-19. Repertoires were generated with immunoSEQ multiplex PCR, while TCRdb's copy carries only in-frame clones and drops some. Of around 81,000 clones in the sample, 85% were seen once. The receptor comes from a man aged 50-59 years with acute or convalescent COVID-19. The sequenced sample was peripheral blood.

CDR3 in DNA: TGTGCCACCAGCCAGCTCTTGACAGGAAACACCATATATTTT. The encoded protein is CATSQLLTGNTIYF. The chain carries TRBV15 and TRBJ1-3; D remains ambiguous. The CDR3 sequence is 14 residues long. The germline V gene has CDR1 LNHNV and CDR2 YYDKDF (reference sequence). V was trimmed by 5 bases and J by 4 bases, leaving 12 bases between them.